The 10 T cell receptor beta chains presented below share a single source sample, sequenced in a study of T cell changes during pregnancy in multiple sclerosis. Only in-frame clones appear in the TCRdb table, and some are missing; sequencing was by immunoSEQ multiplex PCR. This table holds roughly 84,000 clones, just over 90% found once. The sample consisted of peripheral blood, taken in the third trimester of pregnancy. The receptors originated from a female donor in good health, enrolled as a control in a pregnancy study.

As to this clone: The same CDR3 can be traced to other DNA sequences in this sample. The V and J genes are TRBV28 and TRBJ2-2, with D uncertain. Looked up from germline, CDR1 is MDHEN and CDR2 is SYDVKM. This CDR3 contains 13 residues. V lost 5 bases and J 0 bases, leaving 4 bases between the germline ends. The CDR3 loop reads CASSLPNTGELFF. The CDR3 nucleotides read TGTGCCAGCAGTCTTCCGAACACCGGGGAGCTGTTTTTT.

The chain combines TRBV5-1 with TRBJ1-1, with TRBD1 as a possible D gene (5 bases). Germline V gives CDR1 SGHRS, CDR2 YFSETQ. Trimming removed 4 bases from V and 7 bases from J, with 14 bases in between. There are 13 residues in the CDR3. CDR3 region: CASSADIRHEAFF. In DNA form, the CDR3 reads TGCGCCAGCAGCGCGGACATTCGCCATGAAGCTTTCTTT.

The V and J genes are TRBV29-1 and TRBJ2-7; D is unclear. In germline, CDR1 is SQVTM, CDR2 ANQGSEA. The ends were cut back, 1 base at V and 0 bases at J, with 10 bases in the middle. The CDR3 has 14 amino acids. The CDR3 sequence: CSVEVSGSSYEQYF. CDR3 coding DNA: TGCAGCGTTGAAGTCTCCGGGTCCTCCTACGAGCAGTACTTC.

The J gene is TRBJ2-1, the V gene TRBV4-1; D unresolved. The CDR3 sequence is 16 residues long. V lost 0 bases to trimming and J lost 0 bases, with 9 bases between them. CDR1 and CDR2 (germline): MGHRA, YSYEKL. The CDR3 reads CASSQDPWSSYNEQFF. The DNA of the CDR3 is TGCGCCAGCAGCCAAGATCCATGGAGCTCCTACAATGAGCAGTTCTTC.

The chain couples TRBV7-6 to TRBJ2-5; a weak D match, TRBD1 (6 bases). Germline V lookup: CDR1 SGHVS, CDR2 FNYEAQ. This CDR3 contains 15 residues. The germline V and J ends were trimmed by 0 bases and 4 bases, with 12 bases remaining between them. The DNA for the CDR3 is TGTGCCAGCAGCTTAGCCGGTGAAGGGGGAGAGACCCAGTACTTC. Translating it yields CASSLAGEGGETQYF.

V and J are TRBV28 and TRBJ1-3; D is uncertain. The CDR3 has 15 residues. Germline-derived CDR1 and CDR2 are MDHEN and SYDVKM. Trimming cost V 5 bases and J 3 bases, with 14 bases left between them. In nucleotides, the CDR3 is TGTGCCAGCAGTCCTATCGGTTCGGGTGGAAACACCATATATTTT. Its protein product is CASSPIGSGGNTIYF.

V usage is TRBV9 and J usage is TRBJ1-4; D is undetermined. Trimming removed 3 bases at V and 6 bases at J, with 12 bases between. Looked up from germline, CDR1 is SGDLS and CDR2 is YYNGEE. CDR3 length equals 14 residues. The chain's CDR3 is CASSGNAPDEKLFF. CDR3 sequence (DNA): TGTGCCAGCAGCGGCAATGCGCCCGATGAAAAACTGTTTTTT.

The chain joins TRBV7-2 to TRBJ1-2, with 7 bases matching TRBD1. This CDR3 contains 15 residues. V shed 5 bases, J shed 3 bases, and the junction held 9 bases outside the gene matches. CDR1 and CDR2 (germline): SGHTA, FQGNSA. Here the CDR3 reads CASSPGQHLHYGYTF. CDR3 bases: TGTGCCAGCAGCCCGGGACAGCACCTACACTATGGCTACACCTTC. Full variable domain (remainder filled in from reference TRBV7-2 and TRBJ1-2): GAGVSQSPSNKVTEKGKDVELRCDPISGHTALYWYRQSLGQGLEFLIYFQGNSAPDKSGLPSDRFSAERTGGSVSTLTIQRTQQEDSAVYLCASSPGQHLHYGYTFGSGTRLTVV.

The J gene is TRBJ1-5, the V gene TRBV5-4; possibly TRBD1 for D (6 bases). Germline CDR1 SGHNT, CDR2 YYREEE (reference sequence). The CDR3 is 14 amino acids. V was cut by 1 base and J by 1 base, with 6 bases left in between. The CDR3 here is CASSLRGSNQPQHF. CDR3 nucleotides: TGTGCCAGCAGCTTGAGGGGGAGCAATCAGCCCCAGCATTTT.

CDR3 DNA: TGTGCCAGCAGTGAGGACAAACATAATTCACCCCTCCACTTT. This encodes CASSEDKHNSPLHF. The V and J genes are TRBV25-1 and TRBJ1-6; a weak D match, TRBD1 (5 bases). CDR3 length: 14 residues. Germline V gives CDR1 MGHDK, CDR2 SYGVNS. Trimming left V 3 bases short and J 5 bases short, with 8 bases between.